This TCR beta chain was observed in a study of T cell responses to AZD1222 COVID-19 vaccine (dated by TCRdb to 2020 to 2022). In the study overall: Because spike-specific TCR depth and breadth did not differ between the two schedules, AZD1222 recipients who got a second dose at roughly 4 weeks were pooled with those who got a second dose at roughly 12 weeks. TCR sequencing covered fewer than 250 trial participants: nearly 210 given two doses of AZD1222 and some 25 given two doses of MenACWY control vaccine. Trial participants were enrolled by age into 18-55, 56-69 and 70-plus year subgroups, with about 150, 28 and 57 TCR-sequenced participants respectively. On the study overall, not on this receptor specifically: Conclusions about previously exposed vaccinees are limited, since just six AZD1222 recipients were seropositive for SARS-CoV-2 at baseline. Reportedly, close to half of the unique spike-specific TCRs recognized epitopes lying outside the regions that are mutated in the B.1.351 and B.1.1.7 variants. Because no day 14 peak-response samples were available, the repertoires could be characterized only after the peak T cell response. The whole spike protein was spanned by vaccine-associated CD4 TCRs, and dominant responses were seen in regions 160-218 and 743-854. The 56-69-year group was small, and its depth increase did not reach significance, likely because of low power. After two AZD1222 doses, spike-specific TCR breadth and depth were significantly higher than at day 0 and than in MenACWY recipients. Participants were mostly white British, with more females than males. The authors suggested clonal diversity may have been underestimated.

The CDR3 regions of human TCRbeta chains were analyzed by immunosequencing. For the original study's pipeline: TCRs in the repertoires were matched against a reference library of SARS-CoV-2-specific TCRs that had been generated with the MIRA antigen-specificity platform. Breadth was defined as the fraction of unique TCRs that were SARS-CoV-2-associated, and depth was defined as the fraction of total T cells that were SARS-CoV-2-associated. Each spike-specific TCR was assigned to its reactive spike region and to a CD4 or CD8 class using the MIRA data. Log10-transformed breadth and depth values were compared by one-way ANOVA with Sidak's multiple comparisons tests. The source is immuneACCESS, and TCRdb retained only in-frame sequences with V and J called. Part of the clones is not carried over; for the studies checked, unresolved V genes explain less than half of this, and the remainder is unexplained. The DNA was the basis for D and trimming; V, J and clone size are from that table. The sample table records more than 150,000 clones; about 90% of these occur just once. The top ten clones comprise approximately 0.5% of the sample.

The sample's time point label, in plain terms: baseline before first vaccination. The vaccinee samples were drawn from two UK trials, COV001 and COV002, one of which was a single-blind randomized controlled phase 2/3 trial testing AZD1222 (ChAdOx1 nCoV-19) in healthy adults. Trial participant PBMC samples were collected at day 0 and day 28 after the second dose for TCRbeta chain sequencing. Comments on this clone: The antigen it binds to is not known. The input lacks base qualities; no much larger clone sits a single base away.

The input for sequencing was peripheral blood, taken on day 0 of AZD1222 vaccination. The TCR comes from an adult in good health.

Read as DNA, the sequence is TGTGCCAGCTCACCACGGTGGCTAGCGGATGACAATGAGCAGTTCTTC. This codes for CASSPRWLADDNEQFF. The sequence links TRBV18 to TRBJ2-1; a stretch of 7 junction bases matches TRBD2. Inclusive of the bounding cysteine and phenylalanine, the CDR3 is 16 residues long. Only CDR3 DNA remains: 48 bases, in frame from the first base. Sequences KGHSH (CDR1) and LQKENI (CDR2) are obtained from the germline V gene. V loses 1 base at its end and J loses 5 bases; junction bases beyond the gene matches: 8. This CDR3, with the reference TRBV18 and TRBJ2-1 proteins standing in past its ends, gives the full variable domain NAGVMQNPRHLVRRRGQEARLRCSPMKGHSHVYWYRQLPEEGLKFMVYLQKENIIDESGMPKERFSAEFPKEGPSILRIQQVVRGDSAAYFCASSPRWLADDNEQFFGPGTRLTVL.